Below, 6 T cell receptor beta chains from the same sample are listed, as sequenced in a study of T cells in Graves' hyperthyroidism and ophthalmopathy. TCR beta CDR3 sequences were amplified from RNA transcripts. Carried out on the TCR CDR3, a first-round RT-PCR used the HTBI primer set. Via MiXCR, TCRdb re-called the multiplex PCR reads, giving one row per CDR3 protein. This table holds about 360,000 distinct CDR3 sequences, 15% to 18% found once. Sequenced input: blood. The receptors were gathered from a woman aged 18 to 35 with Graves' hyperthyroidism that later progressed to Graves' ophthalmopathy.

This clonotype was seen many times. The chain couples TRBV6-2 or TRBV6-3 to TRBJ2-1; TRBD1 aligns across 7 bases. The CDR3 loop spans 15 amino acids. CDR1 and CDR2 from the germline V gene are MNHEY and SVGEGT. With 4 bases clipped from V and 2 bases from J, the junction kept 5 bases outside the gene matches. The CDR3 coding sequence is TGTGCCAGCAGTTGGCCGGGACAGACCTACAATGAGCAGTTCTTC. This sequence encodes CASSWPGQTYNEQFF.

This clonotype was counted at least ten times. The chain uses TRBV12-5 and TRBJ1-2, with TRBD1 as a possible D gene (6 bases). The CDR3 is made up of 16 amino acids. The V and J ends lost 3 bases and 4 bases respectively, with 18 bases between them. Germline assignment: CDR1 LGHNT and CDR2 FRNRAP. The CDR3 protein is CASGFPGAGEVYGYTF. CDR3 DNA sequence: TGTGCTAGTGGTTTCCCCGGGGCAGGGGAGGTCTATGGCTACACCTTC.

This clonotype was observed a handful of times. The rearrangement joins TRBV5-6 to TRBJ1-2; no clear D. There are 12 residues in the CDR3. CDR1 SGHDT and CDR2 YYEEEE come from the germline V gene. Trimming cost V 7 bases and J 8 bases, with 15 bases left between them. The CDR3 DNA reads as TGTGCCAGCTCTGAAAACCTTGGGGGCTACACCTTC. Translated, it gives CASSENLGGYTF. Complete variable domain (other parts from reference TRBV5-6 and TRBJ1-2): DAGVTQSPTHLIKTRGQQVTLRCSPKSGHDTVSWYQQALGQGPQFIFQYYEEEERQRGNFPDRFSGHQFPNYSSELNVNALLLGDSALYLCASSENLGGYTFGSGTRLTVV.

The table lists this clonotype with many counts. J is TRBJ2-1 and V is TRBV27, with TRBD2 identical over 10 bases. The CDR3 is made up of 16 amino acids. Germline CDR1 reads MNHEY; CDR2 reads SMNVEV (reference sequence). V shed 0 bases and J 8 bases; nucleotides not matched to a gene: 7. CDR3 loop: CASSLSGLAGDYEQFF. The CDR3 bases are TGTGCCAGCAGTTTATCCGGTCTAGCGGGAGACTATGAGCAGTTCTTC.

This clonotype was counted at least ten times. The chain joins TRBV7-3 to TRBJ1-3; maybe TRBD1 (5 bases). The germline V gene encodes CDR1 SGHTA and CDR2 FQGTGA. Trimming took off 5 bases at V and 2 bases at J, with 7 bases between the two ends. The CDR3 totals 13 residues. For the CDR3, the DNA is TGTGCCAGCAGCCAGGGAACTGGAAACACCATATATTTT. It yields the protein CASSQGTGNTIYF.

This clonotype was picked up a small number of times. The CDR3 sequence is CASSILYTSYNEQFF. CDR3 nucleotides: TGTGCCAGTAGTATACTCTACACCTCCTACAATGAGCAGTTCTTC. The rearrangement links TRBV19 to TRBJ2-1; the D is unclear. V was clipped by 2 bases and J by 0 bases, with 8 bases between them. The CDR3 covers 15 residues. The germline gives CDR1 LNHDA, CDR2 SQIVND (reference sequence).